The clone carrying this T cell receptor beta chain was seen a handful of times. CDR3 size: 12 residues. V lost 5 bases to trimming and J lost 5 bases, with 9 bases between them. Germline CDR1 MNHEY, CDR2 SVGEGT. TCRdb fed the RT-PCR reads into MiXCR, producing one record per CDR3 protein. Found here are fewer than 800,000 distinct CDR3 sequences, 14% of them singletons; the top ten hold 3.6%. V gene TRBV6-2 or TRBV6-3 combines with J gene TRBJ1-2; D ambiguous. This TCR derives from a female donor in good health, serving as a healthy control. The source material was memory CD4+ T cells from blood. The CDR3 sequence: CASSNAAYGYTF. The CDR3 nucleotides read TGTGCCAGCAGTAACGCCGCATATGGCTACACCTTC.